These 11 T cell receptor beta chains were sequenced from one sample in a study of blood T cell repertoires in COVID-19. Libraries were prepared by immunoSEQ multiplex PCR; TCRdb keeps only in-frame clonotypes and omits some of them. The data show 250,000 or so clones, about 85% seen once. Material: peripheral blood. Receptors originate from a man aged 30 to 39 who had recovered from COVID-19.

The J gene is TRBJ2-7, the V gene TRBV7-2; 8 bases match TRBD2. Germline assignment: CDR1 SGHTA and CDR2 FQGNSA. The CDR3 has 14 residues. V lost 5 bases, J lost 4 bases, and 7 bases stayed unmatched. The CDR3 DNA sequence: TGTGCCAGCAGCCTCGGGGGGGGAGAGTACGAGCAGTACGTC. Protein: CASSLGGGEYEQYV.

In its sample, this clone was seen once. The rearrangement joins TRBV5-1 to TRBJ1-1; D possibly corresponds to TRBD1 (6 bases). The CDR3 covers 16 residues. From germline, CDR1 is SGHRS and CDR2 YFSETQ. Trimming removed 4 bases from V and 4 bases from J, with 20 bases in between. The CDR3 region has the DNA TGCGCCAGCAGCCCCACCCACAGGGAAAGTGGCACTGAAGCTTTCTTT. Translation: CASSPTHRESGTEAFF.

This sequence joins TRBV27 and TRBJ1-5; D not certain. Looked up from germline, CDR1 is MNHEY and CDR2 is SMNVEV (reference sequence). V lost 0 bases and J lost 5, with 5 bases in between. The CDR3 is made up of 13 amino acids. Here the CDR3 DNA reads TGTGCCAGCAGTTTATCGCCGGATCAGCCCCAGCATTTT. Protein sequence: CASSLSPDQPQHF.

The chain recombines TRBV7-3 with TRBJ2-2; D perhaps matches TRBD2 (7 bases). Germline V gene data show CDR1 as SGHTA and CDR2 as FQGTGA. The CDR3 extends over 16 amino acids. V lost 5 bases and J lost 7, with 20 bases in between. The CDR3 is CASSLTPGGRSGELFF. The CDR3 DNA follows: TGTGCCAGCAGCCTCACCCCGGGGGGCCGCAGCGGGGAGCTGTTTTTT.

The rearrangement links TRBV28 to TRBJ1-6; 10 nucleotides align to TRBD1. V was pared by 8 bases and J by 8 bases, with 0 bases of the junction left unmatched. Germline V CDR1 and CDR2: MDHEN, SYDVKM. CDR3 length equals 12 residues. The CDR3 nucleotides read TGTGCCAGCGGGACAGGGGATTCACCCCTCCACTTT. Its protein is CASGTGDSPLHF.

The sample holds one count of this clone. The chain is built from TRBV4-2 and TRBJ1-2, with TRBD1 matching over 8 bases. Germline trimming cut 3 bases from V and 1 base from J; bases unmatched to any gene: 1. The CDR3 is 14 amino acids. Germline values: CDR1 LGHNA, CDR2 YNFKEQ. The CDR3 region has the DNA TGTGCCAGCAGCCACGGACAGGGTAACTATGGCTACACCTTC. It is translated as CASSHGQGNYGYTF.

This chain connects TRBV4-1 to TRBJ1-1; TRBD1 matches at 7 bases. With 0 bases clipped from V and 5 bases from J, the junction kept 18 bases outside the gene matches. The CDR3 contains 19 residues. Germline V CDR1 and CDR2: MGHRA, YSYEKL. The CDR3 protein is CASSQERLISRTGKTEAFF. The DNA for the CDR3 is TGCGCCAGCAGCCAAGAGAGGTTGATCAGTCGGACAGGAAAGACTGAAGCTTTCTTT.

The chain links TRBV5-1 to TRBJ2-5, with D unclear. V lost 0 bases to trimming and J lost 3 bases, with 9 bases between them. The CDR3 spans 14 residues. Germline V CDR1 and CDR2: SGHRS, YFSETQ. DNA for the CDR3: TGCGCCAGCAGCTTGGGTCAAGCTGAAGAGACCCAGTACTTC. It translates to CASSLGQAEETQYF.

This sequence joins TRBV2 and TRBJ2-7, with D unresolved. The CDR3 sequence is 13 residues long. Per germline, CDR1 SNHLY and CDR2 FYNNEI. V lost 1 base and J lost 2, with 6 bases in between. The CDR3 loop is CASSEVTAYEQYF. For the CDR3, the DNA is TGTGCCAGCAGTGAAGTAACGGCCTACGAGCAGTACTTC.

The V gene is TRBV7-3, the J gene TRBJ1-5, with D maybe TRBD1 (6 bases). Germline lookup yields CDR1 SGHTA and CDR2 FQGTGA. The CDR3 totals 13 residues. Trimming took off 5 bases at V and 6 bases at J, with 11 bases between the two ends. CDR3 sequence reads: CASSRARGQPQHF. CDR3 in DNA: TGTGCCAGCAGCCGGGCCAGGGGTCAGCCCCAGCATTTT.

The rearrangement uses TRBV4-2 and TRBJ2-1; D may be TRBD2 (5 bases). The germline V gene has CDR1 LGHNA and CDR2 YNFKEQ. V lost 1 base, J lost 3 bases, and 19 bases lay in between. The CDR3 runs to 18 residues. The CDR3 region is CASSQGSVPEAYYNEQFF. The DNA for the CDR3 is TGTGCCAGCAGCCAAGGGTCTGTGCCGGAGGCCTACTACAATGAGCAGTTCTTC.